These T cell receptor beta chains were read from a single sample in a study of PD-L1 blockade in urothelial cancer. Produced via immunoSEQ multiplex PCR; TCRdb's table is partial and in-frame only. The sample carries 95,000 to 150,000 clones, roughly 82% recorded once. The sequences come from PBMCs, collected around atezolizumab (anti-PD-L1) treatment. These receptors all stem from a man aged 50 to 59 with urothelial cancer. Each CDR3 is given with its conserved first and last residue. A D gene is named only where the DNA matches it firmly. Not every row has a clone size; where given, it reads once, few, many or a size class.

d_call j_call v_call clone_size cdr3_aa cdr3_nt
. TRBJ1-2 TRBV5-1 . CASSLQGTYDYGYTF TGCGCCAGCAGCTTGCAGGGTACCTATGACTATGGCTACACCTTC
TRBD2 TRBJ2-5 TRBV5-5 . CASSPAGGEETQYF TGTGCCAGCAGCCCAGCGGGAGGAGAGGAGACCCAGTACTTC
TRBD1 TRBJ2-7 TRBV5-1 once CASSSTGTGGHEQYF TGCGCCAGCAGCTCGACCGGGACAGGGGGCCACGAGCAGTACTTC
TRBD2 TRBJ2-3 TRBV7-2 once CASSLPSGGTDTQYF TGTGCCAGCAGCTTACCTAGCGGGGGCACAGATACGCAGTATTTT
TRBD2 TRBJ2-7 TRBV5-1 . CASSGKLAGAYEQYF TGCGCCAGCAGCGGGAAACTAGCGGGAGCCTACGAGCAGTACTTC
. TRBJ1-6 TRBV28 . CASRSTGYNSPLHF TGTGCCAGCAGGAGTACAGGGTACAATTCACCCCTCCACTTT
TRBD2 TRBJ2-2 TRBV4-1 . CASSHGRVHGELFF TGCGCCAGCAGCCACGGGAGGGTACACGGGGAGCTGTTTTTT
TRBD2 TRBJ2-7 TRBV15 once CATSRDRRLADSYEQYF TGTGCCACCAGCAGAGATAGGCGTCTAGCGGACTCCTACGAGCAGTACTTC
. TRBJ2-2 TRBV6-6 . CASSNGVGASTGELFF TGTGCCAGCAGTAACGGGGTGGGGGCGAGCACCGGGGAGCTGTTTTTT
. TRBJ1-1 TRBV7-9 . CASRFHSPEAFF TGTGCCAGCAGGTTCCATAGTCCGGAAGCTTTCTTT
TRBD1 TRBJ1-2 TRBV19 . CASAGTGARISRNYGYTF TGTGCCAGTGCCGGGACAGGGGCCCGAATTTCAAGGAACTATGGCTACACCTTC